This TCR beta chain was recorded in a study of regulatory T cells in long-lasting Graves disease. Study results and caveats: TCR diversity was lower in persistent Graves' patients than in newly diagnosed ones. Persistent disease was characterized by preferential usage of TRBV28, TRBJ1-2 and TRBJ2-5.

The time point here: newly diagnosed GD, antithyroid drugs for less than 3 months. From PBMCs, RNA was extracted and then used to make the TCR library. TCR beta libraries were built with iRepertoire HTBI primers and Arm-PCR of CDR3 regions. TCRdb passed the multiplex PCR reads through MiXCR, listing each CDR3 protein once. The data hold about 220,000 distinct CDR3 sequences, with roughly 18% observed a single time. Germline V CDR1 and CDR2: LNHDA, SQIVND (reference sequence). Trimming stripped 7 bases from V and 2 bases from J, with 12 bases between. The CDR3 length is 15 residues. Of note for this clonotype: What it binds is unknown.

These data are also associated with another study on T cells in Graves' hyperthyroidism and ophthalmopathy. Turning to that study: A set of HTBI primers served as the primers for a first-round RT-PCR of the TCR CDR3.

The clonotype comes from a woman younger than 45 with Graves disease. The chain employs TRBV19 and TRBJ2-6; D not certain. The sequences come from peripheral blood mononuclear cells (PBMCs), collected at new diagnosis, from a patient treated with antithyroid drugs. The CDR3 loop reads CASKGQETGANVLTF. CDR3 sequence (DNA): TGTGCCAGTAAGGGCCAGGAGACTGGGGCCAACGTCCTGACTTTC.